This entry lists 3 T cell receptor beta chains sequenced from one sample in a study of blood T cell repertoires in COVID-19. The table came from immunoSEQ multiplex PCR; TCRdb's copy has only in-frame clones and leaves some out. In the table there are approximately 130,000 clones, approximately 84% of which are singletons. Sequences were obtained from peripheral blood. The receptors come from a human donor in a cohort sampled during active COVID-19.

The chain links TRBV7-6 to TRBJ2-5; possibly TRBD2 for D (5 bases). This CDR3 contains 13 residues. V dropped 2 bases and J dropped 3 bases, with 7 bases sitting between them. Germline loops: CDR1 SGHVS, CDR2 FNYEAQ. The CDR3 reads CASSLWGEETQYF. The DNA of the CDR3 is TGTGCCAGCAGCTTATGGGGAGAAGAGACCCAGTACTTC.

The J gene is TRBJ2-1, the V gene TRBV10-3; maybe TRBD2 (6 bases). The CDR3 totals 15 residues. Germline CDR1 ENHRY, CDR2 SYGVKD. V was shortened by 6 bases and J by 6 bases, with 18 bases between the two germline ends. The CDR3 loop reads CAIRDTTWGVNEQFF. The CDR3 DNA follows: TGTGCCATCAGAGATACGACTTGGGGGGTCAATGAGCAGTTCTTC.

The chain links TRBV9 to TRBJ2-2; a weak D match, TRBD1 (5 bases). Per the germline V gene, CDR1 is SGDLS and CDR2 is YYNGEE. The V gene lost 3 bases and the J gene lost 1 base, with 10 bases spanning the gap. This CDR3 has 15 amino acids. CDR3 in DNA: TGTGCCAGCAGCGAACGCGGACAGAACACCGGGGAGCTGTTTTTT. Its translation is CASSERGQNTGELFF.